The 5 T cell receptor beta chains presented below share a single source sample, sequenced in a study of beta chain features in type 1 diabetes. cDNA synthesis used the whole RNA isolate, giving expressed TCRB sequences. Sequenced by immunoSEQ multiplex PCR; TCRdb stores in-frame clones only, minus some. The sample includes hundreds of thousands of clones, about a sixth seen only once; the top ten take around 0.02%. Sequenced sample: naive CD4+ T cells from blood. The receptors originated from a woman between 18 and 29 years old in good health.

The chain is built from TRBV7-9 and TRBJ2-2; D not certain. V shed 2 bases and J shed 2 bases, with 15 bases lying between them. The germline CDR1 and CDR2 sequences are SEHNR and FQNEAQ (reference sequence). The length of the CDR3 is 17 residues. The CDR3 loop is CASSLNGRKVNTGELFF. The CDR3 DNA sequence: TGTGCCAGCAGCTTAAACGGCAGGAAGGTTAACACCGGGGAGCTGTTTTTT.

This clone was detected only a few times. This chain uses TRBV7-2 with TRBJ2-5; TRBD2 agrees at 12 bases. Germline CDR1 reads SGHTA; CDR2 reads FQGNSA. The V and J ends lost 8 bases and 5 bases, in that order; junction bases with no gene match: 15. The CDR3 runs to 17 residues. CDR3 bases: TGTGCCAGCGGCATCCGAACTAGCGGGAGGATACGGGAGACCCAGTACTTC. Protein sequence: CASGIRTSGRIRETQYF.

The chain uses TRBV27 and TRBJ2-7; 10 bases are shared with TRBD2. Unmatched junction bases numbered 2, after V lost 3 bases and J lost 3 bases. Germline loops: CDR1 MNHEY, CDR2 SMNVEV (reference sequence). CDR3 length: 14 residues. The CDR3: CASSLVAGGYEQYF. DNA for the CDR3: TGTGCCAGCAGTTTGGTAGCGGGAGGCTACGAGCAGTACTTC.

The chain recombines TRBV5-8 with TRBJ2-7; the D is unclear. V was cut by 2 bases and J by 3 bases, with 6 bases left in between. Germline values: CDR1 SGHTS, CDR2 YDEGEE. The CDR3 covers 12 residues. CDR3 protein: CASSFLVYEQYF. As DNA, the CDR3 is TGTGCCAGCAGCTTCCTAGTCTACGAGCAGTACTTC.

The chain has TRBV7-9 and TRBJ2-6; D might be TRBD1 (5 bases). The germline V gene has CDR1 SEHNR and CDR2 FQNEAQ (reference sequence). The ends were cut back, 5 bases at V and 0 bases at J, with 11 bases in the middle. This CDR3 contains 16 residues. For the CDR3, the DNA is TGTGCCAGCAGCCCCTGGGGCGGCTCTGGGGCCAACGTCCTGACTTTC. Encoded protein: CASSPWGGSGANVLTF.